Listed below are T cell receptor beta chains from one sample, sequenced in a study of a mutant IDH1 vaccine in newly diagnosed glioma. Method: immunoSEQ multiplex PCR; TCRdb's copy keeps in-frame clones and lacks some. This table holds more than 20,000 clones, approximately 90% found once. This sample comprised PBMCs, obtained from a glioma patient treated with radiotherapy, temozolomide or both. The origin of the receptors is a man younger than 45 with glioma. CDR3s include the opening cysteine and the closing phenylalanine or tryptophan. The D gene is left open where the match is weak. Only some rows state a clone size, as once, few, many or a class for expanded clones.

J gene,clone size,V gene,D gene,CDR3 protein,CDR3 DNA
TRBJ2-7,NA,TRBV19,NA,CASSSGVEYEQYF,TGTGCCAGTAGTAGCGGGGTAGAGTACGAGCAGTACTTC
TRBJ1-1,NA,TRBV6-5,NA,CASRYEGTLPNTEAFF,TGTGCCAGCCGTTACGAGGGGACCCTTCCGAACACTGAAGCTTTCTTT
TRBJ2-1,NA,TRBV5-1,NA,CASSRPEGDEQFF,TGCGCCAGCAGCCGGCCGGAGGGAGATGAGCAGTTCTTC
TRBJ2-3,NA,TRBV19,TRBD1,CASSILQGVDTQYF,TGTGCCAGTAGTATTCTACAGGGGGTAGATACGCAGTATTTT
TRBJ2-3,NA,TRBV2,NA,CASRGRFGEEDTQYF,TGTGCCAGCAGGGGACGTTTCGGAGAAGAAGATACGCAGTATTTT
TRBJ2-7,NA,TRBV9,TRBD1,CASSPGQTYEQYF,TGTGCCAGCAGCCCGGGACAGACCTACGAGCAGTACTTC
TRBJ2-5,NA,TRBV6-5,NA,CASSYLRPDGTQYF,TGTGCCAGCAGTTACTTGCGGCCCGATGGGACCCAGTACTTC
TRBJ2-3,NA,TRBV11-2,NA,CASSGKIRRTDTQYF,TGTGCCAGCAGCGGGAAGATTCGCCGCACAGATACGCAGTATTTT
TRBJ2-7,NA,TRBV27,NA,CASSWRHREAGEQYF,TGTGCCAGCAGTTGGCGGCACAGGGAGGCGGGCGAGCAGTACTTC
TRBJ1-6,NA,TRBV7-2,NA,CASSLLGEPRNSPLHF,TGTGCCAGCAGCTTATTAGGGGAACCTCGGAATTCACCCCTCCACTTT
TRBJ2-2,NA,TRBV2,NA,CASSENSLYGTGELFF,TGTGCCAGCAGTGAAAATTCATTGTATGGCACCGGGGAGCTGTTTTTT
TRBJ1-5,NA,TRBV12-5,TRBD1,CASGLVLAAGGLSNQPQHF,TGTGCTAGTGGTTTGGTTCTGGCCGCAGGGGGCTTAAGCAATCAGCCCCAGCATTTT
TRBJ2-2,NA,TRBV18,TRBD1,CASSPGTGNTGELFF,TGTGCCAGCTCGCCCGGGACAGGTAACACCGGGGAGCTGTTTTTT
TRBJ1-2,NA,TRBV5-6,TRBD1,CASSRPPTTGLFYGYTF,TGTGCCAGCAGCAGGCCCCCAACGACAGGGCTATTCTATGGCTACACCTTC
TRBJ2-3,NA,TRBV19,TRBD2,CASRWIAGRRDTQYF,TGTGCCAGTAGATGGATAGCGGGGCGGCGAGATACGCAGTATTTT
TRBJ1-5,NA,TRBV5-4,NA,CASSWGPGQRQPQHF,TGTGCCAGCAGCTGGGGGCCCGGACAGAGACAGCCCCAGCATTTT
TRBJ1-2,once,TRBV19,NA,CASSIEGYYGYTF,TGTGCCAGTAGTATCGAGGGCTACTATGGCTACACCTTC
TRBJ1-1,NA,TRBV18,NA,CASSPGVMNTEAFF,TGTGCCAGCTCACCAGGGGTCATGAACACTGAAGCTTTCTTT
TRBJ2-1,once,TRBV6-4,NA,CASSDGYNEQFF,TGTGCCAGCAGTGACGGTTACAATGAGCAGTTCTTC
TRBJ2-2,NA,TRBV7-6,NA,CASGFGFANTGELFF,TGTGCCAGCGGATTCGGGTTCGCGAACACCGGGGAGCTGTTTTTT
TRBJ2-1,NA,TRBV2,TRBD2,CASSELASGYNEQFF,TGTGCCAGCAGTGAACTGGCTAGCGGGTACAATGAGCAGTTCTTC
TRBJ2-3,NA,TRBV4-1,NA,CASSPARTTSTDTQYF,TGCGCCAGCAGCCCCGCCCGGACAACTAGCACAGATACGCAGTATTTT